Reported below is one TCR beta chain. The target antigen is unknown. This sample stems from a study of healthy donors' naive CD4 and CD8 T cells. Overall study: A new alpha primer set targeted every functional IMGT alpha variant.

Naive CD4+ cells were sorted as CD4+CD8-CD45RO-CD45RA+; naive CD8+ as CD8+CD4-CD45RA+CD27bright. TCR libraries were built from 450 to 650 ng of total RNA by linear amplification. Using its own MiXCR run on the reads, TCRdb lists one record per CDR3 protein. Among 150,000 to 200,000 distinct CDR3 sequences listed, 65% to 75% were seen once. This CDR3 comprises 15 residues. Germline V lookup: CDR1 SGHNT, CDR2 YYREEE (reference sequence). V was cut by 4 bases and J by 5 bases, with 13 bases left in between. Notes on the study in general: Positive CDR3 charge linked to CD4+ cells, negative to CD8+ cells.

Input material: naive CD4+ and CD8+ T cells sorted from blood, pooled from several donors. The chain has TRBV5-4 and TRBJ2-6; D uncertain. This clonotype was sampled from a pool of human donors in good health; the sample pools cells from several healthy donors. Here the CDR3 reads CASSQDKTWANVLTF. The CDR3 DNA follows: TGTGCCAGCAGCCAAGACAAGACCTGGGCCAACGTCCTGACTTTC.